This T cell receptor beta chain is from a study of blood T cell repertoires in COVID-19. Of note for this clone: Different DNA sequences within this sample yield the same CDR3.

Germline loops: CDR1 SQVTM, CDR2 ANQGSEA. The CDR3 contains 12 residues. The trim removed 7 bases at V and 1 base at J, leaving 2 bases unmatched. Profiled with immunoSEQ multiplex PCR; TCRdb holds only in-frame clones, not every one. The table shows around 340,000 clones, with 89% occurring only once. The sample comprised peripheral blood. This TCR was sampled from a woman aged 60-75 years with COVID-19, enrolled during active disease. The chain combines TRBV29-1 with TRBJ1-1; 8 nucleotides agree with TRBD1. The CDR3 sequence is CSAGTGNTEAFF. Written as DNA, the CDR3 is TGCAGCGCCGGGACAGGGAACACTGAAGCTTTCTTT. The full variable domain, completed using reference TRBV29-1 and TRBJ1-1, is SAVISQKPSRDICQRGTSLTIQCQVDSQVTMMFWYRQQPGQSLTLIATANQGSEATYESGFVIDKFPISRPNLTFSTLTVSNMSPEDSSIYLCSAGTGNTEAFFGQGTRLTVV.